The clone carrying this T cell receptor (beta chain) was seen a few times. Its antigen is not identified. TCRdb reprocessed the reads via MiXCR and lists one record per CDR3 protein. Of about 27,000 distinct CDR3 sequences listed, about a fifth were seen once; the top ten hold approximately 80%. These data come from a study of T cell repertoires in cytomegalovirus infection. As for the study in general: It was recently identified HLA-C-restricted and well-studied HLA-B-restricted CMV epitopes that the study used. An indication of both CMV infection and matching HLA type came from public TCR beta signatures.

The CDR3 runs 14 residues. The V end was cut by 10 bases, the J end by 4 bases, with 18 bases between. Regarding the study as a whole: HLA-C-restricted CMV clonotypes gave the most frequent clonotype in two of eight donors. The cumulative frequency of public TCR beta families identified carriers of CMV plus the relevant HLA.

The chain has TRBV23-1 and TRBJ2-3; D is unclear. TRBV23-1 is given ORF status, its function remaining uncertain. The specimen comprised CD8+ T cells from cultured PBMCs, sampled from culture after CMV antigen stimulation. The TCR sequence derives from a human donor in good health (CMV status not recorded). Some clones in this sample may be carry-over from other donors' samples. In DNA, the CDR3 is TGCGCCACCTTAGGCGGCCCTGAGGCAGATACGCAGTATTTT. Its translation: CATLGGPEADTQYF.